This T cell receptor (beta chain) was found in a study of blood T cell repertoires in COVID-19. As for the study in general: Researchers got acute and convalescent COVID-19 samples from the United States, Italy and Spain.

Cohort assignment relied on participant-reported clinical history. Germline CDR1 SGHVS, CDR2 FNYEAQ. The V and J ends lost 5 bases and 7 bases, in that order; junction bases with no gene match: 9. The CDR3 has 16 amino acids. The authors' processing: The assay estimated nucleated cells by amplifying reference gene primers. Assay used: immunoSEQ multiplex PCR; TCRdb lists only in-frame clones, some missing. The V and J calls and clone size were taken over from that table, and D and trimming were inferred from the DNA. The data contain 200,000 to 250,000 clones, over 65% of them singletons. This sequence joins TRBV7-6 and TRBJ2-4, with 12 nucleotides matching TRBD2. The specimen sequenced was PBMCs or T cells enriched from blood (not recorded which). The sequence was collected from a woman in her fifties or sixties who had recovered from COVID-19. CDR3 amino acids: CASSPTSGSRWNIQYF. In nucleotides, the CDR3 is TGTGCCAGCAGCCCGACTAGCGGGAGTCGTTGGAACATTCAGTACTTC. Together with reference TRBV7-6 and TRBJ2-4, the CDR3 gives the full variable domain: GAGVSQSPRYKVTKRGQDVALRCDPISGHVSLYWYRQALGQGPEFLTYFNYEAQQDKSGLPNDRFSAERPEGSISTLTIQRTEQRDSAMYRCASSPTSGSRWNIQYFGAGTRLSVL.